This T cell receptor (beta chain) derives from a study of PD-1 blockade in classical Hodgkin lymphoma. Produced via immunoSEQ multiplex PCR; TCRdb's table is partial and in-frame only. The table includes over 75,000 clones, about nine tenths detected once. Details on this clone: The antigen remains undetermined.

Study findings and constraints: Partial responders and progressors had significantly lower baseline TCR diversity.

The CDR3 has 14 amino acids. Germline V gene sequence: CDR1 SGHNT, CDR2 YYREEE (reference sequence). The V gene lost 0 bases and the J gene lost 3 bases, with 8 bases spanning the gap. The time point denotes: cycle 4 day 1 (C4D1), after 5 to 7 weeks of nivolumab. All patients experienced relapse after autologous stem cell transplantation, and brentuximab vedotin exposure was variable. The chain recombines TRBV5-4 with TRBJ2-3, with a possible D match to TRBD1 (5 bases). Sequencing was performed on peripheral blood mononuclear cells (PBMCs), taken before the fourth cycle of nivolumab. This sequence originates from a human donor with classical Hodgkin lymphoma. The CDR3 loop is CASSLDRGTDTQYF. Written as DNA, the CDR3 is TGTGCCAGCAGCTTGGATAGGGGAACAGATACGCAGTATTTT.